This T cell receptor (beta chain) was observed in a study of T cell clonality in common variable immunodeficiency. Study-wide points: Patient heterogeneity in the CVID cohort limited correlations between repertoire features and clinical complications.

This clone was picked up many times. The antigen remains unidentified. The read falls 3 residues short of the CDR3 end, and the missing part is taken from the germline J gene. V was pared by 3 bases and J by 1 base, with 1 base of the junction left unmatched. Looked up from germline, CDR1 is MNHNS and CDR2 is SASEGT. CDR3 size: 15 residues. Generated by immunoSEQ multiplex PCR, the TCRdb table keeps only in-frame clones and is missing some. The counts give approximately 50,000 clones, none of them seen only once; around 0.84% is held by the top ten. Both groups were predominantly of Caucasian heritage.

The chain joins TRBV6-1 to TRBJ1-5; TRBD1 agrees at 9 bases. This clonotype was obtained from a person aged 18-70 years in good health. Sequenced material: peripheral blood mononuclear cells. CDR3 protein: CASSEGQGSNQPQHF. Partial CDR3 DNA: TGTGCCAGCAGTGAGGGACAGGGAAGCAATCAGCCC.